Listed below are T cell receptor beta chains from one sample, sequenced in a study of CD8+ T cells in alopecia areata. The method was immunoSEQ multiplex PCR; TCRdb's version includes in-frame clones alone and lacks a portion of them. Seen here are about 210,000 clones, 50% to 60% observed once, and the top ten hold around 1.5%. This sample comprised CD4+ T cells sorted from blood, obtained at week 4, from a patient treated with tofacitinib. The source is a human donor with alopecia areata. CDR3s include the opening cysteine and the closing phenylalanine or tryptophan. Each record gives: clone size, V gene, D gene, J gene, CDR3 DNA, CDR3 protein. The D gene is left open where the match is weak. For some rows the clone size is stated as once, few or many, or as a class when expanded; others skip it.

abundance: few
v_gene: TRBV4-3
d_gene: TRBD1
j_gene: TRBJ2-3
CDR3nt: TGCGCCAGCAGCAGCCACGTCTCATTGGGGACAGGCACAGATACGCAGTATTTT
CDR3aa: CASSSHVSLGTGTDTQYF

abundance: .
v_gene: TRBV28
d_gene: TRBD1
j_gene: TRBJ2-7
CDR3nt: TGTGCCACCCACTACGGGACAGGTCCCTACGAGCAGTACTTC
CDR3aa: CATHYGTGPYEQYF

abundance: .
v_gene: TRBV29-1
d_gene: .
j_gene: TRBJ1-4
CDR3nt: TGCAGCGCCTCCGGTGAAAAACTGTTTTTT
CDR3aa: CSASGEKLFF

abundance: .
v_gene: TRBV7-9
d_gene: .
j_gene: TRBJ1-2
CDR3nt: TGTGCCAGCAGCTTAGACGGCACTAACTATGGCTACACCTTC
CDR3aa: CASSLDGTNYGYTF

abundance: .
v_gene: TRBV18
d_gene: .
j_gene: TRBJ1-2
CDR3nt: TGTGCCAGCTCACCTAGTGACTATGGCTACACCTTC
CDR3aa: CASSPSDYGYTF

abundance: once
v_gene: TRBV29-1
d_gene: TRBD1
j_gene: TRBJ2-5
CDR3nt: TGCAGCTCCAAAGACCAGGGGGTCGGGACCCAGTACTTC
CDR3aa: CSSKDQGVGTQYF

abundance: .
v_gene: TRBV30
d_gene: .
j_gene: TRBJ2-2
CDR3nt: TGTGCCTGGAGCACCAATCATGGACTCACAACCGGGGAGCTGTTTTTT
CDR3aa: CAWSTNHGLTTGELFF

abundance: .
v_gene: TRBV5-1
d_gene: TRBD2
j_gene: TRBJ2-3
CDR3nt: TGCGCCAGCAGCTTGTGGCTAGCGGATACAGATACGCAGTATTTT
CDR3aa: CASSLWLADTDTQYF

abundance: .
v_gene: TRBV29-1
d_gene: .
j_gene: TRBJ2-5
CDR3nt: TGCAGCGCCCGCCTCAGCGAGACCCAGTACTTC
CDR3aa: CSARLSETQYF

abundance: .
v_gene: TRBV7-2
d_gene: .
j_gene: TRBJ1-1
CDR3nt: TGTGCCAGCAGCTTAGCTGACCGCTTTGAAGCTTTCTTT
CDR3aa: CASSLADRFEAFF

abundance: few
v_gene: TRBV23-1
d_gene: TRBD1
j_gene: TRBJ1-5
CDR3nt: TGCGCCAGCAGTCTAGGGGGCTATCAGCCCCAGCATTTT
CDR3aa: CASSLGGYQPQHF

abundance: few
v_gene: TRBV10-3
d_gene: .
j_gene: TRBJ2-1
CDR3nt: TGTGCCACGCAGTCGGTGGGGGGCTCCCATGAGCAGTTCTTC
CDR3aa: CATQSVGGSHEQFF

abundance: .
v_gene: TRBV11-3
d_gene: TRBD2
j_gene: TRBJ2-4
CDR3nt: TGTGCCAGCAGCTTAGGCGGGGGGCCTCCCAAAAACATTCAGTACTTC
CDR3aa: CASSLGGGPPKNIQYF

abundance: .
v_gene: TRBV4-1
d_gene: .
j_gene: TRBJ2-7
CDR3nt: TGCGCCAGCAGCCAAGTCGGGGGAAGTTACGAGCAGTACTTC
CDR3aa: CASSQVGGSYEQYF

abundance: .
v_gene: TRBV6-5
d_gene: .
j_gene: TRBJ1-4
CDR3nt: TGTGCCAGCAGTCGTTCGAATGAAAAACTGTTTTTT
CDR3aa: CASSRSNEKLFF

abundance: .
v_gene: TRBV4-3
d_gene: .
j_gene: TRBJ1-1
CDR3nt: TGCGCCAGCAGCCTACACCACAGTCAGGTCACTGAAGCTTTCTTT
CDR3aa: CASSLHHSQVTEAFF

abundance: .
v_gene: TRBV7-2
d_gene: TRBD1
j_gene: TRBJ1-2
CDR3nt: TGTGCCAGCAGCTCGGGACAGGACTATGGCTACACCTTC
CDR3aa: CASSSGQDYGYTF

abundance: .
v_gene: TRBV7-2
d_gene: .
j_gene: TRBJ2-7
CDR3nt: TGTGCCAGCAGCTTAGACCCCCGGGTCCCGTCGGACTTC
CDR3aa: CASSLDPRVPSDF

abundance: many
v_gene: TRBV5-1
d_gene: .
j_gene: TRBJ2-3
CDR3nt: TGCGCCAGCAGCCTCCGGGACTTGGGAACAGATACGCAGTATTTT
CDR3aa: CASSLRDLGTDTQYF

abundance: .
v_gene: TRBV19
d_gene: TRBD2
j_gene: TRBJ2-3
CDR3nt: TGTGCCAGTAGTATGGATAAGCGGGGGGGTTACACAGATACGCAGTATTTT
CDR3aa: CASSMDKRGGYTDTQYF

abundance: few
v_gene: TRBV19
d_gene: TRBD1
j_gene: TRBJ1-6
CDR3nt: TGTGCCAGTAGTGTCACCGGACAGGGAGGTTCACCCCTCCACTTT
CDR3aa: CASSVTGQGGSPLHF

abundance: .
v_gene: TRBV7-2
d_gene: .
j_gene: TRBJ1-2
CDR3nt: TGTGCCAGCAGCTTAGCGGAGACCGCGATCTATGGCTACACCTTC
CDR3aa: CASSLAETAIYGYTF

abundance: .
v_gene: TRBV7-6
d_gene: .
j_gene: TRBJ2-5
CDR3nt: TGTGCCAGCAGTTCAGGGATCCAAGAGACCCAGTACTTC
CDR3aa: CASSSGIQETQYF

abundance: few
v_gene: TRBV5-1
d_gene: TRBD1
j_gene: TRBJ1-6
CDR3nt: TGCGCCAGCAGCTTAGGACAGGGGAATTCACCCCTCCACTTT
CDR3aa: CASSLGQGNSPLHF

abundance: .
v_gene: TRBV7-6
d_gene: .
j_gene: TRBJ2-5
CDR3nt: TGTGCCAGCATGAGGCTTAGCTCGCACGAGACCCAGTACTTC
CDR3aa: CASMRLSSHETQYF

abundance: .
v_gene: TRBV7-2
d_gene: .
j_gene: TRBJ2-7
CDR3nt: TGTGCCAGCAGAGCCGGGGGAAGCTCCTACGAGCAGTACTTC
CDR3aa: CASRAGGSSYEQYF

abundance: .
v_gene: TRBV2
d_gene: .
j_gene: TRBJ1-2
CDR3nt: TGTGCCAGCAGTGAATCCAGGGTACCTGGCTACACCTTC
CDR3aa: CASSESRVPGYTF

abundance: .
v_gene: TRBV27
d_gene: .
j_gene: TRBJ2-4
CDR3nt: TGTGCCAGCAGTTTCTCACAGAAAAACATTCAGTACTTC
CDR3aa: CASSFSQKNIQYF

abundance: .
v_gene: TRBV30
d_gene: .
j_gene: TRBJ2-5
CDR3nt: TGTGCCTGGAGTTTCTACCAAGAGACCCAGTACTTC
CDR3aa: CAWSFYQETQYF

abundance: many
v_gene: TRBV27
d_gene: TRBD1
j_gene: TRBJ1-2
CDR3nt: TGTGCCAGCAGTGCACACAGGGGGCGCGAGGGCTACACCTTC
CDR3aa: CASSAHRGREGYTF

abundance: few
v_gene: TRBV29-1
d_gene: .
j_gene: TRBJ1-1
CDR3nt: TGCAGCGTTGGAATACAGGTGAACACTGAAGCTTTCTTT
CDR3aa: CSVGIQVNTEAFF

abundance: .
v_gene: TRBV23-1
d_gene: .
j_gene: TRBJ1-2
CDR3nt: TGCGCCAGCAGTCAAGTCCAGGGAAAGGACTACACCTTC
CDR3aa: CASSQVQGKDYTF

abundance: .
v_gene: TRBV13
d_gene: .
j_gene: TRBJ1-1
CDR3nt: TGTGCCAGCAGAGACGGGAACACTGAAGCTTTCTTT
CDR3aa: CASRDGNTEAFF

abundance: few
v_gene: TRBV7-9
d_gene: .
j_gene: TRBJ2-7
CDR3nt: TGTGCCAGCAGCGTCACAGGGATCTCCTACGAGCAGTACTTC
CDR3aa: CASSVTGISYEQYF

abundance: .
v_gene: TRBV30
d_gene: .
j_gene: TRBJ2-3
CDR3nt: TGTGCCTGGAGCCCACCGGAAGAGTTAGTCGGCGGCGCTCAGTATTTT
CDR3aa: CAWSPPEELVGGAQYF

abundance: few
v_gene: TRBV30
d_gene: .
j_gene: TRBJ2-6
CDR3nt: TGTGCCTGGAGCCCAGGGTTCTCCTCTGGGGCCAACGTCCTGACTTTC
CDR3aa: CAWSPGFSSGANVLTF

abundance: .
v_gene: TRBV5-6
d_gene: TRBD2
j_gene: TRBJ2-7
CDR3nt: TGTGCCAGCAGCTTAGGGCTAGCGGGAGAAGAGCAGTACTTC
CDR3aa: CASSLGLAGEEQYF

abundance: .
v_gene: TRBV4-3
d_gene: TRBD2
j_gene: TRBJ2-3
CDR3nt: TGCGCCAGCAGCCTGACTAGCGGGGGGAGTCCGGGCACAGATACGCAGTATTTT
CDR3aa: CASSLTSGGSPGTDTQYF

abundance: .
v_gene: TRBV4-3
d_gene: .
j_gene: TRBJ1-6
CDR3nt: TGCGCCAGCAGCCAAGATGGGATGGGGGGCAGGGTTTCACCCCTCCACTTT
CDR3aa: CASSQDGMGGRVSPLHF

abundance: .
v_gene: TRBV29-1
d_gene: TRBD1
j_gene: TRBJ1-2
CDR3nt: TGCAGCGTCGCCGACAGGGGAGGCTATGGCTACACCTTC
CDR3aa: CSVADRGGYGYTF

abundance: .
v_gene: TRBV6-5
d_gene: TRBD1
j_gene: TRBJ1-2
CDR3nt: TGTGCCAGCAGGACGAGCCGGGACAGCCGCTACACCTTC
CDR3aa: CASRTSRDSRYTF

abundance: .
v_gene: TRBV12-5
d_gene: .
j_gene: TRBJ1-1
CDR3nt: TGTGCTAGTGGTTTGGTACTGGGGGGGACTGAAGCTTTCTTT
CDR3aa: CASGLVLGGTEAFF

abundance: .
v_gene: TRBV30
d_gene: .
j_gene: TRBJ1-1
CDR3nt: TGTGCCTGGAGTGAGGGCAAGAGCAACACTGAAGCTTTCTTT
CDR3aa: CAWSEGKSNTEAFF

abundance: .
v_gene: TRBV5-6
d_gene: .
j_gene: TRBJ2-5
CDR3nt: TGTGCCAGCAGCGCTGGTGGAGAGACCCAGTACTTC
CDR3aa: CASSAGGETQYF

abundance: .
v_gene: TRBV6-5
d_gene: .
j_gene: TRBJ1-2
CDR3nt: TGTGCCAGCTCCAACGGGGTCTATGGCTACACCTTC
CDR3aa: CASSNGVYGYTF

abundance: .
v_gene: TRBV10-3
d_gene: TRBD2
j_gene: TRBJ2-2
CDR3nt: TGTGCCATCATGACTAGCGGGGGGAACACCGGGGAGCTGTTTTTT
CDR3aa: CAIMTSGGNTGELFF

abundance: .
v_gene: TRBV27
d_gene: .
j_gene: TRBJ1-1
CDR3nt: TGTGCCAGCAGCGCGACAGGGAACACTGAAGCTTTCTTT
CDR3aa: CASSATGNTEAFF

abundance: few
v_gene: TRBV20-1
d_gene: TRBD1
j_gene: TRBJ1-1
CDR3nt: TGCAGTGCCAGACCGGGACAGGAAGCTTTCTTT
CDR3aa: CSARPGQEAFF

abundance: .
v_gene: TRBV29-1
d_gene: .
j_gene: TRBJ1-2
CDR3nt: TGCAGCGTTGATACCGGGCCTTATGGCTACACCTTC
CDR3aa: CSVDTGPYGYTF

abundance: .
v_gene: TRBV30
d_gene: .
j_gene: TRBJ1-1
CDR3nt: TGTGCCTGGAGTGTACCGAGGGCGGTAAGGTCTGAAGCTTTCTTT
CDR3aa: CAWSVPRAVRSEAFF

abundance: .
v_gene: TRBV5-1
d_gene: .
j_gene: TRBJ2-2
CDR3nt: TGCGCCAGCAGCTTGGGACCCACCGGGGAGCTGTTTTTT
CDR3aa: CASSLGPTGELFF

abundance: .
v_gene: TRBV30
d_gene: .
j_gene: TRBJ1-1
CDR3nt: TGTGCCTGGAGTGTACCATCCCAAGCTTTCTTT
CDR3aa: CAWSVPSQAFF

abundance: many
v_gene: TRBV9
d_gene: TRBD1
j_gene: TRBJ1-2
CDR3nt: TGTGCCAGCAGCGTAGAGGCAGGGGGCAAATATGGCTACACCTTC
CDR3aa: CASSVEAGGKYGYTF